This T cell receptor (beta chain) derives from a study of T cell repertoires in cytomegalovirus infection. For the study at large: It was the public TCR beta signatures that indicated both CMV infection and matching HLA type. Overall study results and limits: HLA-C-restricted CMV-specific TCR beta clonotypes were dominant in the ex vivo response. Of the TCR beta families, the public ones yielded a cumulative frequency that identified carriers of CMV plus the relevant HLA.

In its sample, this clonotype was seen once. Its antigen remains unidentified. Trimming pared 3 bases from V and 5 bases from J, leaving 11 bases between. CDR3 size: 13 residues. Germline V gene data show CDR1 as MNHEY and CDR2 as SMNVEV (reference sequence). MiXCR was run by TCRdb on the reads, yielding one entry per CDR3 protein. The sample carries about 890,000 distinct CDR3 sequences, about a third recorded once. The sequence came from a human donor in good health (CMV status not recorded). Some clones in this sample may be carry-over from other donors' samples. The sequences come from cultured CD8+ T cells from PBMCs, collected from culture after CMV antigen stimulation. The genes are TRBV27 and TRBJ2-7; unclear D gene. The DNA of the CDR3 is TGTGCCAGCAGTTTCAGTTTGGCCGACGAGCAGTACTTC. Residues: CASSFSLADEQYF.